This T cell receptor (beta chain) was identified in a study of blood T cell repertoires in COVID-19. Trimming removed 5 bases from V and 5 bases from J; junction bases left unmatched: 11. The CDR3 runs 15 residues. Germline V gives CDR1 SGHAT, CDR2 FQNNGV. Data came from immunoSEQ multiplex PCR; TCRdb stores just in-frame clones and leaves some out. This sample has fewer than 200,000 clones; more than 75% occur once, and the top ten carry 9.5% to 15%. The TCR was taken from a woman in her 70s with COVID-19, enrolled during active disease. The V and J genes are TRBV11-2 and TRBJ2-7; 8 nucleotides match TRBD2. The sequenced sample consisted of peripheral blood. In DNA, the CDR3 is TGTGCCAGCAGCGTCCCGGGACTAGTGCGGAACGAGCAGTACTTC. This sequence encodes CASSVPGLVRNEQYF.